This T cell receptor beta chain was observed in a study of cytomegalovirus exposure and HLA in healthy donors. Study details: In terms of ancestry, the Caucasian-associated cluster contained about 81% of the approximately 400 genotyped donors.

Findings of the study overall: Clonal expansion was found to be greater in HLA-associated TCR beta chains than in equally common others in a later analysis.

This CDR3 region has 14 residues. CDR1 and CDR2 from the germline V gene are SGHDT and YYEEEE. Trimming removed 0 bases from V and 4 bases from J, with 8 bases in between. This clone was seen more than once but under ten times. The antigen is not known. The PCR employed 60 Vbeta primers together with 13 Jbeta primers. The table came from immunoSEQ multiplex PCR; TCRdb's copy has only in-frame clones and leaves some out. The table shows about 270,000 clones, with roughly two thirds occurring only once. The sample comprised PBMCs. The TCR originated in a female donor in good health and CMV-seronegative. The gene calls are TRBV5-6 and TRBJ1-5; D ambiguous. CDR3 protein: CASSLASGNQPQHF. The CDR3 bases are TGTGCCAGCAGCTTGGCGTCAGGAAATCAGCCCCAGCATTTT.